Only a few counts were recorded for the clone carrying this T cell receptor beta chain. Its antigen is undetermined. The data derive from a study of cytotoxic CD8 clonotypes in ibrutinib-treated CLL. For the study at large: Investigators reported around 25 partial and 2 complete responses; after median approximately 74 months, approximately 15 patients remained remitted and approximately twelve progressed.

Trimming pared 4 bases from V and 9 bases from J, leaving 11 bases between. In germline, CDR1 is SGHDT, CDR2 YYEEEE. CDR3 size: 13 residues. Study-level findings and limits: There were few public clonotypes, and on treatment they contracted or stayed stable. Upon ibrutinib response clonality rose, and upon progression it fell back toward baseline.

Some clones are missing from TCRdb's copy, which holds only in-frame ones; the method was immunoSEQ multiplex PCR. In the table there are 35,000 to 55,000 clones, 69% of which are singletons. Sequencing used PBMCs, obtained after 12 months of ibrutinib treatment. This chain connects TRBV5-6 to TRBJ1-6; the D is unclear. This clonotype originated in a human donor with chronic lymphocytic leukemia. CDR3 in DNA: TGTGCCAGCAGCATATCCTTTTCTTCACCCCTCCACTTT. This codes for CASSISFSSPLHF. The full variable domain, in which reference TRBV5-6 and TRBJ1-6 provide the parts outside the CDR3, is DAGVTQSPTHLIKTRGQQVTLRCSPKSGHDTVSWYQQALGQGPQFIFQYYEEEERQRGNFPDRFSGHQFPNYSSELNVNALLLGDSALYLCASSISFSSPLHFGNGTRLTVT.